Listed below are T cell receptor beta chains from one sample, sequenced in a study of tumor-infiltrating lymphocytes in primary liver carcinoma. TCRdb called the multiplex PCR reads again in MiXCR, with one record for every CDR3 protein. Among about 330,000 distinct CDR3 sequences listed, roughly 61% were seen once. Specimen: peripheral blood. These receptors came from a man aged 40-49 years with primary liver carcinoma and hepatitis B virus infection. CDR3s include the opening cysteine and the closing phenylalanine or tryptophan. D genes are given only for firm matches. A row's size may be missing; if present it is once, few, many or a size class.

- | TRBJ2-1 | TRBV11-2 | - | CASSLVTSVINEQFF | TGTGCCAGCAGCTTAGTGACCAGCGTGATTAATGAACAGTTCTTC
- | TRBJ2-5 | TRBV19 | - | CASSMLDKKYF | TGTGCCAGTAGTATGTTGGACAAGAAGTACTTC
- | TRBJ2-1 | TRBV11-2 | - | CASGLVGVSNEEFF | TGTGCCAGCGGCCTAGTGGGAGTTAGCAATGAGGAGTTCTTC
- | TRBJ2-5 | TRBV11-1 | TRBD2 | CASSFQVTSGRETQYF | TGTGCCAGCAGCTTCCAAGTGACTAGCGGGAGGGAGACCCAGTACTTT
few | TRBJ2-2 | TRBV4-1 | - | CASSQAFGPNTGELFF | TGCGCCAGCAGCCAAGCCTTCGGACCGAACACCGGGGAGCTGTTTTTT
- | TRBJ2-7 | TRBV5-4 | TRBD2 | CASSPPGAGAIYEQYF | TGTGCCAGCAGCCCCCCAGGAGCGGGAGCGATCTACGAGCAGTACTTC
many | TRBJ2-5 | TRBV5-6 | - | CASSLGQQETQYF | TGTGCCAGCAGCTTGGGTCAGCAAGAGACCCAGTACTTC
- | TRBJ1-3 | TRBV5-1 | - | CASSPTGPVPGNTIYF | TGCGCCAGCAGCCCTACCGGTCCCGTGCCTGGAAACACCATATATTTT
many | TRBJ1-1 | TRBV4-2 | - | CASSQDMEGHTEAFF | TGTGCCAGCAGCCAAGATATGGAGGGGCATACTGAAGCTTTCTTT
- | TRBJ2-7 | TRBV11-2 | TRBD2 | CASNWPSGAAYEQYF | TGTGCCAGCAACTGGCCTAGCGGAGCCGCCTACGAGCAGTACTTC
- | TRBJ2-3 | TRBV11-1 | - | CASSFPTVGGPDTQYF | TGTGCCAGCAGCTTCCCCACAGTTGGAGGCCCAGATACGCAGTATTTT
- | TRBJ2-7 | TRBV11-2 | TRBD2 | CASSRLAGGSHEHYF | TGTGCCAGCAGCCGACTAGCGGGAGGTTCGCATGAGCACTACTTC
- | TRBJ2-3 | TRBV10-3 | TRBD1 | CAMGQGTDTQYF | TGTGCCATGGGACAGGGTACAGATACGCAGTATTTT
many | TRBJ2-7 | TRBV6-5 | - | CASSGGFYEQYF | TGTGCCAGCAGTGGAGGGTTCTACGAGCAGTACTTC
- | TRBJ2-6 | TRBV7-3 | - | CASRLDSFSGANVLTF | TGTGCCAGCAGATTGGACAGTTTCTCTGGGGCCAACGTCCTGACTTTC
few | TRBJ2-5 | TRBV12-3/TRBV12-4 | TRBD2 | CASSRGTSGLGVQETQYF | TGTGCCAGCAGCCGAGGGACTAGCGGACTAGGGGTCCAAGAGACCCAGTACTTC
many | TRBJ2-1 | TRBV29-1 | - | CSSISPDNEQFF | TGCAGCTCGATTTCCCCAGACAATGAGCAGTTCTTC
once | TRBJ2-2 | TRBV11-2 | - | CASSIAGRGNTGELSF | TGTGCCAGCAGCATAGCGGGCAGGGGGAACACCGGGGAGCTGTCTTTT
- | TRBJ2-2 | TRBV12-3/TRBV12-4 | - | CVSSLAATNTGELFF | TGTGTCAGCAGTTTGGCAGCCACGAACACCGGGGAGCTCTTTTTT
- | TRBJ2-2 | TRBV5-1 | TRBD1 | CASSPRQGSDTGELFF | TGCGCCAGCAGCCCGCGACAGGGTAGCGACACCGGGGAGCTGTTTTTT